The 23 T cell receptor beta chains below were found in one sample sequenced in a study of response to subunit inactivated influenza vaccine. TCRdb called the RT-PCR reads again in MiXCR, with one record for every CDR3 protein. Of a few hundred thousand distinct CDR3 sequences listed, less than 15% are singletons. The sequencing used PBMCs from blood, collected less than 13 days after vaccination. The source of these receptors is a man aged 50-60 years who received an inactivated influenza vaccine.

The V and J genes are TRBV4-2 and TRBJ2-7; D gene unclear. CDR1 is LGHNA and CDR2 is YNFKEQ in the germline V gene. CDR3 length: 14 amino acids. The germline V and J ends were trimmed by 1 base and 3 bases, with 10 bases remaining between them. The CDR3 DNA reads TGTGCCAGCAGCCAAGCGGTGGGTCGCTACGAGCAGTACTTC. Translated, it gives CASSQAVGRYEQYF.

The rearrangement links TRBV6-1 to TRBJ1-5; unclear D gene. V lost 4 bases and J lost 4, with 8 bases in between. This CDR3 contains 13 residues. Germline CDR1 is MNHNS and CDR2 is SASEGT. The CDR3 DNA reads TGTGCCAGCAGTGGAACTCCTAATCAGCCCCAGCATTTT. The encoded protein is CASSGTPNQPQHF.

The chain links TRBV12-3 or TRBV12-4 to TRBJ2-7; 7 positions agree with TRBD1. The V segment lost 5 bases and the J segment 4 bases; nucleotides outside the gene matches: 14. The CDR3 spans 16 residues. In nucleotides, the CDR3 is TGTGCCAGCAGTCCCGGACAGGCAAGGTTGTCTTACGAGCAGTACTTC. Translation: CASSPGQARLSYEQYF.

V gene TRBV6-5 combines with J gene TRBJ2-3; D may be TRBD2 (5 bases). Germline V gives CDR1 MNHEY, CDR2 SVGAGI. The CDR3 loop spans 15 amino acids. The V end was cut by 0 bases, the J end by 0 bases, with 7 bases between. The CDR3 is CASSYSWESTDTQYF. The CDR3 DNA reads as TGTGCCAGCAGTTACTCTTGGGAGAGCACAGATACGCAGTATTTT.

V and J are TRBV5-1 and TRBJ2-5; D is possibly TRBD1 (6 bases). Germline CDR1 is SGHRS and CDR2 is YFSETQ. This CDR3 has 13 amino acids. V lost 3 bases and J 5 bases, leaving 11 bases between the germline ends. CDR3: CASSSDSWETQYF. CDR3 in DNA: TGCGCCAGCAGCTCGGACAGCTGGGAGACCCAGTACTTC.

This clonotype was counted at least ten times. This chain links TRBV5-6 with TRBJ2-1; no clear D. Trimming shortened V by 1 base and J by 3 bases, and 11 bases separated the two germline ends. The CDR3 covers 15 residues. Germline CDR1 and CDR2: SGHDT and YYEEEE. CDR3 loop: CASSLPGWRYNEQFF. The DNA for the CDR3 is TGTGCCAGCAGCTTGCCCGGGTGGCGCTACAATGAGCAGTTCTTC.

V and J are TRBV2 and TRBJ2-1; D is ambiguous. Germline V gene data show CDR1 as SNHLY and CDR2 as FYNNEI. The length of the CDR3 is 16 residues. The V end was cut by 1 base, the J end by 2 bases, with 12 bases between. The CDR3 DNA is TGTGCCAGCAGTGAAGGGGTAGGTACGACCTACAATGAGCAGTTCTTC. Translated, it gives CASSEGVGTTYNEQFF.

This clonotype showed up just a few times. This sequence joins TRBV20-1 and TRBJ1-6; 9 bases line up with TRBD1. Per germline, CDR1 DFQATT and CDR2 SNEGSKA (reference sequence). The CDR3 loop spans 14 amino acids. The V and J ends lost 3 bases and 6 bases, in that order; junction bases with no gene match: 3. Written as DNA, the CDR3 is TGCAGTGCTAGGGACAGGGGTTCTAATTCACCCCTCCACTTT. Amino acids: CSARDRGSNSPLHF.

CDR3 sequence: CASSQFSNEQFF. The CDR3 DNA sequence: TGCGCCAGCAGCCAGTTTAGTAATGAGCAGTTCTTC. J is TRBJ2-1 and V is TRBV5-1; no reliable D call. Per germline, CDR1 SGHRS and CDR2 YFSETQ. This CDR3 has 12 residues. V was shortened by 4 bases and J by 7 bases, with 9 bases between the two germline ends.

The CDR3 nucleotides read TGTGCCACCGAGGAGAGCGGGGACAGTGAGACCCAGTACTTC. It yields the protein CATEESGDSETQYF. The rearrangement uses TRBV15 and TRBJ2-5; D is tentatively TRBD1 or TRBD2 (7 bases each). Germline CDR1 and CDR2: LNHNV and YYDKDF (reference sequence). The CDR3 is made up of 14 amino acids. V lost 8 bases and J 5 bases, leaving 18 bases between the germline ends.

This clonotype showed up many times. The CDR3 loop is CASSEDLGYNEQFF. The CDR3 nucleotides are TGCGCCAGCAGCGAGGACTTGGGGTACAATGAGCAGTTCTTC. This rearrangement joins TRBV5-1 to TRBJ2-1, with TRBD2 as a possible D gene (5 bases). The CDR3 is 14 amino acids. Per germline, CDR1 SGHRS and CDR2 YFSETQ. Trimming removed 4 bases from V and 4 bases from J, with 12 bases in between. Full variable domain (missing parts from reference TRBV5-1 and TRBJ2-1): KAGVTQTPRYLIKTRGQQVTLSCSPISGHRSVSWYQQTPGQGLQFLFEYFSETQRNKGNFPGRFSGRQFSNSRSEMNVSTLELGDSALYLCASSEDLGYNEQFFGPGTRLTVL.

The J gene is TRBJ1-1, the V gene TRBV29-1; 8 bases agree with TRBD1. The V gene end was trimmed by 5 bases and the J gene end by 4 bases; junction bases not matched to a gene: 6. This CDR3 comprises 13 residues. Germline CDR1 SQVTM, CDR2 ANQGSEA. CDR3 in amino acids: CSVRQGSTTEAFF. CDR3 DNA sequence: TGCAGCGTTCGACAGGGGTCGACCACTGAAGCTTTCTTT.

This clonotype turned up a few times. This chain joins TRBV2 and TRBJ1-2; no firm D call. The CDR3 is 14 residues long. Trimming pared 0 bases from V and 5 bases from J, leaving 10 bases between. The germline V gene has CDR1 SNHLY and CDR2 FYNNEI. DNA for the CDR3: TGTGCCAGCAGTGAAGCGGGGTCATGGTATGGCTACACCTTC. This sequence encodes CASSEAGSWYGYTF.

This clonotype was counted between two and nine times. This sequence joins TRBV20-1 and TRBJ1-1, with TRBD1 matching 7 bases. V dropped 6 bases and J dropped 3; count of bases not matched to a gene: 7. There are 13 residues in the CDR3. Germline lookup yields CDR1 DFQATT and CDR2 SNEGSKA (reference sequence). CDR3 region: CSAQQGRHTEAFF. As DNA, the CDR3 is TGCAGTGCCCAACAGGGGCGACACACTGAAGCTTTCTTT.

This clonotype has more than one count but fewer than ten. The chain has TRBV6-1 and TRBJ2-7; TRBD1 matches 9 bases. CDR1 is MNHNS and CDR2 is SASEGT in the germline V gene. V gave up 4 bases and J gave up 4 bases; unmatched junction bases: 8. The CDR3 is made up of 15 amino acids. The CDR3 DNA reads TGTGCCAGCAGTGTAACAGGGGGCGCAGGATACGAGCAGTACTTC. Translation gives CASSVTGGAGYEQYF.

The chain carries TRBV27 and TRBJ1-2; D unclear. V was shortened by 5 bases and J by 0 bases, with 13 bases between the two germline ends. The germline CDR1 and CDR2 sequences are MNHEY and SMNVEV (reference sequence). This CDR3 region has 15 residues. The CDR3 region is CASSPYPPSNYGYTF. The DNA for the CDR3 is TGTGCCAGCAGTCCCTATCCCCCGTCTAACTATGGCTACACCTTC.

In its sample, this clonotype was seen a few times. This rearrangement joins TRBV19 to TRBJ2-4; tentatively, D is TRBD1 (5 bases). The CDR3 extends over 15 amino acids. The ends were cut back, 4 bases at V and 0 bases at J, with 10 bases in the middle. Per germline, CDR1 LNHDA and CDR2 SQIVND (reference sequence). The CDR3 nucleotides read TGTGCCAGTAGTAGGACACCTCTAGCCAAAAACATTCAGTACTTC. Its translation: CASSRTPLAKNIQYF. Filled out from reference TRBV19 and TRBJ2-4, the complete variable domain reads DGGITQSPKYLFRKEGQNVTLSCEQNLNHDAMYWYRQDPGQGLRLIYYSQIVNDFQKGDIAEGYSVSREKKESFPLTVTSAQKNPTAFYLCASSRTPLAKNIQYFGAGTRLSVL.

This clonotype was observed at least ten times. The rearrangement links TRBV29-1 to TRBJ2-5; TRBD2 might be the D (6 bases). Per germline, CDR1 SQVTM and CDR2 ANQGSEA. V lost 6 bases and J lost 5, with 7 bases in between. CDR3 size: 10 residues. In DNA form, the CDR3 reads TGCAGCGTACGGGAGGAGACCCAGTACTTC. Protein sequence: CSVREETQYF.

This clonotype was picked up a small number of times. The chain carries TRBV5-1 and TRBJ2-7; maybe TRBD1 (5 bases). Germline V lookup: CDR1 SGHRS, CDR2 YFSETQ. The CDR3 totals 15 residues. V shed 0 bases and J shed 3 bases, with 13 bases lying between them. CDR3 sequence: CASSLGWTWDYEQYF. In nucleotides, the CDR3 is TGCGCCAGCAGCTTGGGTTGGACATGGGACTACGAGCAGTACTTC.

The rearrangement links TRBV7-2 to TRBJ2-1; tentative D call: TRBD2 (5 bases). The CDR3 is made up of 15 amino acids. The germline V gene has CDR1 SGHTA and CDR2 FQGNSA. V was shortened by 3 bases and J by 6 bases, with 15 bases between the two germline ends. Here the CDR3 DNA reads TGTGCCAGCAGCTTGGAGACCGGACTTACCAATGAGCAGTTCTTC. Its protein is CASSLETGLTNEQFF.

This clonotype appeared many times. This chain links TRBV4-1 with TRBJ2-3; a weak D match, TRBD1 (6 bases). V was shortened by 0 bases and J by 2 bases, with 12 bases between the two germline ends. Germline V gene lookup returns CDR1 MGHRA and CDR2 YSYEKL. The CDR3 has 16 amino acids. As DNA, the CDR3 is TGCGCCAGCAGCCAAGATCAGGGGCGGTACACAGATACGCAGTATTTT. Amino acid sequence: CASSQDQGRYTDTQYF.

V and J are TRBV6-2 or TRBV6-3 and TRBJ2-7; D gene ambiguous. This CDR3 is built from 13 residues. Per germline, CDR1 MNHEY and CDR2 SVGEGT. V lost 0 bases and J lost 4, with 7 bases in between. The CDR3 loop is CASSYSTMYEQYF. CDR3 in DNA: TGTGCCAGCAGTTACTCAACCATGTACGAGCAGTACTTC.

This clonotype has just a few counts. This chain connects TRBV18 to TRBJ2-6, with D possibly TRBD1 on 6 matching bases. Trimming cost V 5 bases and J 0 bases, with 14 bases left between them. Germline CDR1 and CDR2: KGHSH and LQKENI. The CDR3 length is 17 residues. The CDR3 DNA sequence: TGTGCCAGCTCATCACAGGGTGTTTACTCTGGGGCCAACGTCCTGACTTTC. It translates to CASSSQGVYSGANVLTF.